Listed below are T cell receptor beta chains from one sample, sequenced in a study of a mutant IDH1 vaccine in newly diagnosed glioma. Measured with immunoSEQ multiplex PCR; TCRdb has only the in-frame clones, and not every one. The sample lists over 30,000 clones; about 56% were seen once. Antigens for these TCRs are unknown. The sequences come from PBMCs, collected from a glioma patient whose treatment included an IDH1 peptide vaccine. Receptor source: a woman under 30 with glioma. The CDR3 runs from the conserved cysteine through the conserved F or W. D genes are given only for firm matches. Size tells how often a clone was seen (once, few, many) or the class of an expanded clone, and some rows leave it out.

v_gene,abundance,j_gene,d_gene,CDR3aa,CDR3nt
TRBV9,-,TRBJ1-3,-,CASSVGQGLAGNTIYF,TGTGCCAGCAGCGTAGGCCAAGGACTAGCTGGAAACACCATATATTTT
TRBV11-2,few,TRBJ2-7,-,CASSLVPDYEQYF,TGTGCCAGCAGCTTAGTCCCGGACTACGAGCAGTACTTC
TRBV28,-,TRBJ1-2,TRBD1,CASSQTGQVYGYTF,TGTGCCAGCAGTCAGACGGGACAGGTCTATGGCTACACCTTC
TRBV10-3,-,TRBJ2-5,-,CAISRSGEETQYF,TGTGCCATCAGTCGTTCAGGAGAGGAGACCCAGTACTTC
TRBV7-6,-,TRBJ2-7,-,CASSLDGLGVWNYEQYF,TGTGCCAGCAGCTTAGATGGTTTGGGCGTATGGAACTACGAGCAGTACTTC
TRBV27,-,TRBJ2-5,-,CASEGSDGETQYF,TGTGCCAGTGAGGGCTCAGACGGAGAGACCCAGTACTTC
TRBV11-3,-,TRBJ1-1,-,CASSLLESPEAFF,TGTGCCAGCAGCTTGTTGGAGTCCCCTGAAGCTTTCTTT
TRBV9,-,TRBJ1-1,-,CASSVVAGTEAFF,TGTGCCAGCAGCGTAGTAGCAGGGACTGAAGCTTTCTTT
TRBV7-6,few,TRBJ2-3,TRBD1,CASSADDRALDTDTQYF,TGTGCCAGCAGCGCAGACGACAGGGCCTTGGACACAGATACGCAGTATTTT
TRBV5-4,few,TRBJ1-4,TRBD1,CASSSQGPNEKLFF,TGTGCCAGCAGCTCACAGGGGCCAAATGAAAAACTGTTTTTT
TRBV15,-,TRBJ1-5,-,CATSRDFKGSGNQPQHF,TGTGCCACCAGCAGAGATTTTAAGGGTTCGGGCAATCAGCCCCAGCATTTT
TRBV7-2,few,TRBJ2-1,-,CASSLLRLDLLEDNEQFF,TGTGCCAGCAGCCTACTTAGACTCGACCTCCTAGAGGACAATGAGCAGTTCTTC
TRBV7-3,-,TRBJ2-1,-,CASSLWGKSSYNEQFF,TGTGCCAGCAGCTTATGGGGAAAAAGCTCCTACAATGAGCAGTTCTTC
TRBV28,-,TRBJ1-3,-,CASSSGDRNTIYF,TGTGCCAGCAGTTCGGGAGATCGAAACACCATATATTTT
TRBV13,-,TRBJ2-1,TRBD1,CASSLSLRTGYNEQFF,TGTGCCAGCAGCTTATCACTACGGACAGGCTACAATGAGCAGTTCTTC
TRBV25-1,few,TRBJ2-2,-,CASSELQGNTGELFF,TGTGCCAGCAGTGAACTACAGGGGAACACCGGGGAGCTGTTTTTT
TRBV11-2,-,TRBJ1-6,-,CASSLGTGTYNSPLHF,TGTGCCAGCAGCTTAGGTACAGGGACTTATAATTCACCCCTCCACTTT
TRBV7-2,-,TRBJ1-2,-,CASGLARSSYGYTF,TGTGCCAGCGGCTTAGCTCGGAGCAGTTATGGCTACACCTTC
TRBV7-9,many,TRBJ1-1,-,CASSWDTEAFF,TGTGCCAGCAGCTGGGACACTGAAGCTTTCTTT
TRBV30,-,TRBJ1-1,-,CAWSVQGAEAFF,TGTGCCTGGAGTGTACAGGGAGCTGAAGCTTTCTTT
TRBV28,-,TRBJ1-1,-,CASSLSVNTEAFF,TGTGCCAGCAGTTTATCAGTGAACACTGAAGCTTTCTTT
TRBV9,-,TRBJ2-6,-,CASAFKQGSPFSGANVLTF,TGTGCCAGCGCGTTTAAACAAGGTTCGCCCTTCTCTGGGGCCAACGTCCTGACTTTC
TRBV25-1,-,TRBJ1-2,-,CASTKGHGYGYTF,TGTGCCAGCACAAAGGGACACGGCTATGGCTACACCTTC
TRBV5-1,-,TRBJ2-1,TRBD1,CASSLKDRGKQFF,TGCGCCAGCAGCTTAAAGGACAGGGGAAAGCAGTTCTTC
TRBV10-3,-,TRBJ2-5,TRBD1,CAIRKGQGQETQYF,TGTGCCATCAGGAAGGGACAGGGGCAAGAGACCCAGTACTTC
TRBV10-3,few,TRBJ2-5,TRBD1,CAISETGQGKETQYF,TGTGCCATCAGTGAGACGGGACAGGGAAAAGAGACCCAGTACTTC
TRBV7-2,-,TRBJ1-2,-,CASSLAWASSYGYTF,TGTGCCAGCAGCTTAGCTTGGGCAAGTAGCTATGGCTACACCTTC
TRBV27,-,TRBJ1-2,TRBD1,CASRDRAGYTF,TGTGCCAGCAGGGACAGGGCTGGCTACACCTTC
TRBV27,-,TRBJ1-1,TRBD1,CASTPGQGNTEAFF,TGTGCCAGCACCCCGGGACAGGGAAACACTGAAGCTTTCTTT
TRBV5-1,once,TRBJ2-7,-,CASGRGANYEQYF,TGCGCCAGCGGCCGGGGCGCCAACTACGAGCAGTACTTC
TRBV7-6,-,TRBJ1-1,-,CASSLRQGGVNTEAFF,TGTGCCAGCAGCTTACGTCAGGGAGGGGTGAACACTGAAGCTTTCTTT
TRBV7-2,-,TRBJ2-1,TRBD2,CASSLTSGGGNEQFF,TGTGCCAGCAGTCTGACTAGCGGAGGGGGAAATGAGCAGTTCTTC
TRBV19,-,TRBJ2-7,-,CASRWGPNSYEQYF,TGTGCCAGTAGATGGGGACCGAACTCCTACGAGCAGTACTTC
TRBV4-1,-,TRBJ2-7,-,CASSRRDTYEQYF,TGCGCCAGCAGCCGGAGGGACACCTACGAGCAGTACTTC
TRBV6-5,-,TRBJ1-1,-,CASVNRGVGEAFF,TGTGCCAGCGTAAATCGGGGCGTCGGTGAAGCTTTCTTT
TRBV28,few,TRBJ1-5,-,CANSRSNQPQHF,TGCGCTAATAGTAGGAGCAATCAGCCCCAGCATTTT
TRBV5-8,-,TRBJ1-2,-,CASSLSQGRAYGYTF,TGTGCCAGCAGCTTGAGCCAGGGGAGGGCCTATGGCTACACCTTC
TRBV6-6,-,TRBJ2-2,-,CASSFYAFPNTGELFF,TGTGCCAGCAGTTTTTACGCATTCCCGAACACCGGGGAGCTGTTTTTT
TRBV25-1,-,TRBJ1-2,-,CASSQSRDGGYGYTF,TGTGCCAGCAGTCAAAGCCGGGACGGTGGCTATGGCTACACCTTC
TRBV19,-,TRBJ1-2,-,CASRRTVSTRGYTF,TGTGCCAGTAGGCGAACCGTCTCGACTCGGGGCTACACCTTC
TRBV4-3,-,TRBJ2-5,-,CASSQEAGLGQETQYF,TGCGCCAGCAGCCAGGAGGCGGGTTTGGGGCAAGAGACCCAGTACTTC
TRBV9,few,TRBJ2-2,TRBD1,CASSPGTGNTGELFF,TGTGCCAGCAGCCCTGGGACAGGGAACACCGGGGAGCTGTTTTTT